This TCR beta chain is from a study of regulatory T cells in long-lasting Graves disease. To note about this clonotype: This likely reflects a read error, since a far larger clone is one base away.

The time point: newly diagnosed GD, antithyroid drugs for less than 3 months. With RNA extracted from PBMCs as input, the TCR library was made. Per germline, CDR1 MNHEY and CDR2 SVGAGI. CDR3 length: 11 residues. Trimming cost V 8 bases and J 10 bases, with 14 bases left between them. Relying on iRepertoire HTBI primers and Arm-PCR of CDR3 regions, the team built TCR beta libraries. TCRdb reanalysed the multiplex PCR reads using MiXCR and keeps one entry per CDR3 protein. Of under 250,000 distinct CDR3 sequences listed, around 20% were seen once; the top ten hold approximately 15%. Sample: peripheral blood mononuclear cells (PBMCs), taken at new diagnosis, from a patient treated with antithyroid drugs. J is TRBJ1-1 and V is TRBV6-5, with D perhaps TRBD1 (5 bases). This TCR was recovered from a female donor with Graves disease. This CDR3 reads CASGTNMVAFF. The CDR3 nucleotides are TGTGCCAGCGGGACGAACATGGTAGCTTTCTTT.